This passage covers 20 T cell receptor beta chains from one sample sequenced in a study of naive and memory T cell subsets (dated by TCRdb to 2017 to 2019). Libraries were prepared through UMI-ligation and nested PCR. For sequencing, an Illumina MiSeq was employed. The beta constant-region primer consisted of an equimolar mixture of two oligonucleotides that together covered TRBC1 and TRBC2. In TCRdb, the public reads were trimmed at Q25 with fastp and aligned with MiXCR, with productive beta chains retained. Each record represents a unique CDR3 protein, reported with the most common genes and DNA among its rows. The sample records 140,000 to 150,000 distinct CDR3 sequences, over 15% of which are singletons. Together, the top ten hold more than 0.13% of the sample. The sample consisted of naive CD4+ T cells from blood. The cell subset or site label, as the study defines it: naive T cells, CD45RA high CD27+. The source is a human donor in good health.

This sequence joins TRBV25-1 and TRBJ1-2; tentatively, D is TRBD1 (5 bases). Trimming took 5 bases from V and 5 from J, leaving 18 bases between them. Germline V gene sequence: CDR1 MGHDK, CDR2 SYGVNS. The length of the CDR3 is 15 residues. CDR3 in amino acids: CASSNTGTGSYGYTF. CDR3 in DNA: TGTGCCAGCAGTAACACCGGGACCGGATCTTATGGCTACACCTTC.

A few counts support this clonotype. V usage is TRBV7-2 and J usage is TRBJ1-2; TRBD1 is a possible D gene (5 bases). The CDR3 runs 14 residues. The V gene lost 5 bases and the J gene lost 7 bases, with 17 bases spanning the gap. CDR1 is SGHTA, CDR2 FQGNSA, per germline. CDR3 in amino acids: CASSDYKTQGGYTF. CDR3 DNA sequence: TGTGCCAGCAGCGACTACAAGACCCAGGGTGGCTACACCTTC.

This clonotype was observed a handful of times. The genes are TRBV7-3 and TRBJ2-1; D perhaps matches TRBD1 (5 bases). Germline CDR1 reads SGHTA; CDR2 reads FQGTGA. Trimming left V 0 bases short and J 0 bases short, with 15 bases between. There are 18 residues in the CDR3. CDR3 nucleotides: TGTGCCAGCAGCTTAACAGGGGCAGGACCAAGCTCCTACAATGAGCAGTTCTTC. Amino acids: CASSLTGAGPSSYNEQFF. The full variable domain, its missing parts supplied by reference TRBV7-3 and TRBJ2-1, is GAGVSQTPSNKVTEKGKYVELRCDPISGHTALYWYRQSLGQGPEFLIYFQGTGAADDSGLPNDRFFAVRPEGSVSTLKIQRTERGDSAVYLCASSLTGAGPSSYNEQFFGPGTRLTVL.

CDR3 protein: CASSFETGTYEQYF. The CDR3 DNA reads as TGTGCCAGCAGTTTCGAGACAGGAACCTACGAGCAGTACTTC. This chain connects TRBV28 to TRBJ2-7; TRBD1 might be the D (6 bases). The CDR3 is 14 residues long. Deletions cut 3 bases from V and 2 bases from J, with 11 bases between. CDR1 and CDR2 (germline): MDHEN, SYDVKM. The full variable domain, with the rest looked up from reference TRBV28 and TRBJ2-7, is DVKVTQSSRYLVKRTGEKVFLECVQDMDHENMFWYRQDPGLGLRLIYFSYDVKMKEKGDIPEGYSVSREKKERFSLILESASTNQTSMYLCASSFETGTYEQYFGPGTRLTVT.

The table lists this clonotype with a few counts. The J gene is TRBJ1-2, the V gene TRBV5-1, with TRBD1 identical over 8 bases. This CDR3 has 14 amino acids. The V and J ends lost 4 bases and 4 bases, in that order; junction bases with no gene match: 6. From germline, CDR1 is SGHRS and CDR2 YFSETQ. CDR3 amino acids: CASSAGQGGYGYTF. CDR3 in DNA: TGCGCCAGCAGCGCAGGACAGGGCGGCTATGGCTACACCTTC.

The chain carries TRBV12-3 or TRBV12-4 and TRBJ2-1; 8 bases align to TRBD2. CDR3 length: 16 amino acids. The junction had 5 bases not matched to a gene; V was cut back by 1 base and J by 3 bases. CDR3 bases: TGTGCCAGCAGTTTAGGTCGACTAGCGAACTACAATGAGCAGTTCTTC. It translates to CASSLGRLANYNEQFF.

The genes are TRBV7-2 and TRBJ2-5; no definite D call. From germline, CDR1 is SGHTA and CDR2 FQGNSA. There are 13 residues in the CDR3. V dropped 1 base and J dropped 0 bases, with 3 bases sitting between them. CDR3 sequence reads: CASSLDNQETQYF. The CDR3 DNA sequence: TGTGCCAGCAGCTTAGACAACCAAGAGACCCAGTACTTC.

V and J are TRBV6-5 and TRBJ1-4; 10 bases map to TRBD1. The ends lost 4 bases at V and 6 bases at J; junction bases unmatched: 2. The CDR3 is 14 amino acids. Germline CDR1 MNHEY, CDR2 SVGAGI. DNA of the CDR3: TGTGCCAGCAGTTCGGACAGGGGGTATGAAAAACTGTTTTTT. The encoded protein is CASSSDRGYEKLFF.

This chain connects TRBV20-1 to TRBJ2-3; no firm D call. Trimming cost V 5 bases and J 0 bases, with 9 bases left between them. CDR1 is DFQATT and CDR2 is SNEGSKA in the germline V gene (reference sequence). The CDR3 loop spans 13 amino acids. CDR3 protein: CSARIGSTDTQYF. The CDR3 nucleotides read TGCAGTGCTCGTATCGGGAGCACAGATACGCAGTATTTT.

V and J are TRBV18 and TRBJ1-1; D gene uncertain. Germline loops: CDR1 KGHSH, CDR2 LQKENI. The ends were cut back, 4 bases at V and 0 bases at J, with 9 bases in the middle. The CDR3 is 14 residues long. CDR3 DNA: TGTGCCAGCTCACTACTAAACGTGAACACTGAAGCTTTCTTT. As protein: CASSLLNVNTEAFF.

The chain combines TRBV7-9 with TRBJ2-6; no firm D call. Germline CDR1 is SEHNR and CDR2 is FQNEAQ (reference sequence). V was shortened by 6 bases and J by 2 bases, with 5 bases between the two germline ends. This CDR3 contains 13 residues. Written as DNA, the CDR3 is TGTGCCAGCAGTGTGGCTGGGGCCAACGTCCTGACTTTC. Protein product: CASSVAGANVLTF.

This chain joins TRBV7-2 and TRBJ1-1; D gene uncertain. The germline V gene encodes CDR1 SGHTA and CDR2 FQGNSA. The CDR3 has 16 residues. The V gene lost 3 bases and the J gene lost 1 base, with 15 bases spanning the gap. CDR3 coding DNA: TGTGCCAGCAGCTTGGGTCCTTCAGGCTGGAACACTGAAGCTTTCTTT. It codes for CASSLGPSGWNTEAFF.

The CDR3 loop reads CASSSHGQGGEQFF. The CDR3 nucleotides are TGTGCCAGCAGTTCCCACGGACAGGGCGGTGAGCAGTTCTTC. The chain joins TRBV6-5 to TRBJ2-1, with TRBD1 identical over 8 bases. V trimming: 4 bases; J trimming: 9 bases; junction bases outside the gene matches: 8. The CDR3 is made up of 14 amino acids. CDR1 MNHEY and CDR2 SVGAGI come from the germline V gene.

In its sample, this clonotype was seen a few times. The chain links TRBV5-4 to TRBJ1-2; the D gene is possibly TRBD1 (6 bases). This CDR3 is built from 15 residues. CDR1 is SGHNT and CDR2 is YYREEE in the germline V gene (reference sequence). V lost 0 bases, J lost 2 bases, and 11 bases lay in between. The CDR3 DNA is TGTGCCAGCAGCTTGGCTCAGGGGACGAACTATGGCTACACCTTC. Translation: CASSLAQGTNYGYTF.

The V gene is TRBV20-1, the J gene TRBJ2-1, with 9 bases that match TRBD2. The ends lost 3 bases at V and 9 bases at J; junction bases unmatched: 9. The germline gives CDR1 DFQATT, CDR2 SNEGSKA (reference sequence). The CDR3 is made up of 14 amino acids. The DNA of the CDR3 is TGCAGTGCTAGTCAGGCTAGCGGGACAATTGAGCAGTTCTTC. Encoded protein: CSASQASGTIEQFF.

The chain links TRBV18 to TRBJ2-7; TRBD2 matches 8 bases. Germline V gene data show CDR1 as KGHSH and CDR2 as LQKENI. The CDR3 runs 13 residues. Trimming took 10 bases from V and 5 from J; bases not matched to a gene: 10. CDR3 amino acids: CATKDGRGNEQYF. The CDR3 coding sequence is TGTGCCACCAAGGACGGGAGGGGGAACGAGCAGTACTTC.

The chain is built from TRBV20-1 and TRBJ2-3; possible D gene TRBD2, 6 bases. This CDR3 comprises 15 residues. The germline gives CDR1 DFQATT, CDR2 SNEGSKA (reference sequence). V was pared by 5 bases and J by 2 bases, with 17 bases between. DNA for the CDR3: TGCAGTGCTCCCCCGCGGGACGGTAACACAGATACGCAGTATTTT. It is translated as CSAPPRDGNTDTQYF.

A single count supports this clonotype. The CDR3 DNA reads as TGCGCCAGCAGCTTGGGACAGGCCCTTGGGGAGCAGTACTTC. Encoded protein: CASSLGQALGEQYF. V and J are TRBV5-1 and TRBJ2-7, with D maybe TRBD1 (6 bases). Trimming cost V 0 bases and J 7 bases, with 14 bases left between them. CDR3 size: 14 residues. From germline, CDR1 is SGHRS and CDR2 YFSETQ.

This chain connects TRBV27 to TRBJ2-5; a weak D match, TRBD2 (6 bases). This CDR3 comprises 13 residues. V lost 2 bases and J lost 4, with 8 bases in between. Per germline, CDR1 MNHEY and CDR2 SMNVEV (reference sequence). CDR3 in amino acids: CASSLRGRETQYF. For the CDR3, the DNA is TGTGCCAGCAGTTTACGGGGGAGAGAGACCCAGTACTTC.

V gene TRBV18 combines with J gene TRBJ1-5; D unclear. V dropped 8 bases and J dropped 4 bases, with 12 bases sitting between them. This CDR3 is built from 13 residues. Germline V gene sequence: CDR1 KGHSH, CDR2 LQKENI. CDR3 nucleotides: TGTGCCAGCGCGGCGAGGGCAAATCAGCCCCAGCATTTT. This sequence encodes CASAARANQPQHF. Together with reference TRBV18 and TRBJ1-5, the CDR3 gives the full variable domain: NAGVMQNPRHLVRRRGQEARLRCSPMKGHSHVYWYRQLPEEGLKFMVYLQKENIIDESGMPKERFSAEFPKEGPSILRIQQVVRGDSAAYFCASAARANQPQHFGDGTRLSIL.